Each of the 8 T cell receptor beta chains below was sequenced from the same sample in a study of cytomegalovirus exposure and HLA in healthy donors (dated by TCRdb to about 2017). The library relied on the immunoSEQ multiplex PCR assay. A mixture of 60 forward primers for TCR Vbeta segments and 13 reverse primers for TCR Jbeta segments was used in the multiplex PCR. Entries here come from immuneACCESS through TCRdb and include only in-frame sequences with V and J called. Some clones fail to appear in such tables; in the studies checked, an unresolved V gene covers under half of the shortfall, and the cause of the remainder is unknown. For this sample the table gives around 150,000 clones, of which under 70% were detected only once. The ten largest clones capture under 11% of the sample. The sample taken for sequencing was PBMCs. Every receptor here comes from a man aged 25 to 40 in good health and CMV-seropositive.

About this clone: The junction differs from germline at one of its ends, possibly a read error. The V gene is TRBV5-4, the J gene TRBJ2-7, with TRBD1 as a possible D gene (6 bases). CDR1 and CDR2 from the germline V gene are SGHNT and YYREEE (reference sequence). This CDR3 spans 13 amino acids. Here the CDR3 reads CASSLAGVHEQYF. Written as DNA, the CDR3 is TGTGCCAGCAGTTTGGCAGGGGTCCACGAGCAGTACTTC.

The CDR3 reads CASSPDNRGITGELFF. The CDR3 DNA is TGTGCCAGCAGTCCGGACAACAGGGGGATTACCGGGGAGCTGTTTTTT. The chain uses TRBV7-9 and TRBJ2-2, with 8 bases identical to TRBD1. Germline trimming cut 6 bases from V and 5 bases from J; bases unmatched to any gene: 11. CDR3 size: 16 residues. Germline values: CDR1 SEHNR, CDR2 FQNEAQ (reference sequence).

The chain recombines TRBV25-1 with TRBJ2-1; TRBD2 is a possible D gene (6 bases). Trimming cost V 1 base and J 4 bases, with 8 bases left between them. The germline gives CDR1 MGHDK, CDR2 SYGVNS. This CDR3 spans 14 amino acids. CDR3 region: CASSELGGYNEQFF. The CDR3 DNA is TGTGCCAGCAGTGAATTGGGGGGTTACAATGAGCAGTTCTTC.

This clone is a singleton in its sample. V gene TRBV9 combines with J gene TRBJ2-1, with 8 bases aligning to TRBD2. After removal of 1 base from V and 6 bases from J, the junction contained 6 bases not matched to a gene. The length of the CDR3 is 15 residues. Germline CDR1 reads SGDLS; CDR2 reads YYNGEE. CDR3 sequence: CASSVSSGSGNEQFF. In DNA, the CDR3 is TGTGCCAGCAGCGTATCCAGCGGGAGCGGCAATGAGCAGTTCTTC.

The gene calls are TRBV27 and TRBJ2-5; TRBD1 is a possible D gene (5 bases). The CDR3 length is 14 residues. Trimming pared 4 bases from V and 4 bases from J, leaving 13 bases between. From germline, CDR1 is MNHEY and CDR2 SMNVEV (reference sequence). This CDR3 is CASSSFDSIETQYF. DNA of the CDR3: TGTGCCAGCAGTTCCTTCGACAGCATAGAGACCCAGTACTTC.

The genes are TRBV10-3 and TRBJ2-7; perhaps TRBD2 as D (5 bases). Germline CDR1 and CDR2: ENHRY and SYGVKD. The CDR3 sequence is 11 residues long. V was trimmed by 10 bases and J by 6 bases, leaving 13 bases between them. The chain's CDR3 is CATTGSSEQYF. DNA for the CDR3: TGTGCCACTACGGGATCTAGCGAGCAGTACTTC.

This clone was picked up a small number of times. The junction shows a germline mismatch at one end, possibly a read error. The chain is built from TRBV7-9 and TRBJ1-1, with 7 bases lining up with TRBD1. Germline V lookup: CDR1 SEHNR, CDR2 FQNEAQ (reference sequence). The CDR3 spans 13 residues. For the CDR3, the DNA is TGTGCCAGCAGCTCAGAGGGGGCAGGGCCTCTGAGTTTT. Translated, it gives CASSSEGAGPLSF.

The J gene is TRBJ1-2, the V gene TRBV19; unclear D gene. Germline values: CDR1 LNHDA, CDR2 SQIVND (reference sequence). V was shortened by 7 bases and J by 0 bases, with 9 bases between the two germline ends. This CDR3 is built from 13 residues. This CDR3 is CASMESANYGYTF. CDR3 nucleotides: TGTGCCAGTATGGAGTCAGCTAACTATGGCTACACCTTC.